One and the same sample provided the 7 T cell receptor beta chains below, sequenced in a study of T-cell reconstitution after alpha-beta-depleted transplantation in children. General observations from the study: From newly produced T cells came most of the T-cell counts and diversity one year after transplant.

Unique molecular identifiers were incorporated when the TCRbeta library was constructed. In TCRdb, the PCR reads were re-called with MiXCR into one record per CDR3 protein. Of 330,000 or so distinct CDR3 sequences in the sample, approximately 7.3% were seen once. No antigen is known for these receptors. The sample here was peripheral blood, taken 360 days after TCRalphabeta/CD19-depleted stem cell transplant. The receptors originated from a female patient aged 2 to 10 who had a stem cell transplant for Fanconi anemia, so the T cells may come from the graft donor.

This clonotype has more than one count but fewer than ten. The chain combines TRBV6-2 or TRBV6-3 with TRBJ2-7, with D unresolved. CDR1 is MNHEY, CDR2 SVGEGT, per germline. Trimming stripped 0 bases from V and 0 bases from J, with 15 bases between. The CDR3 runs to 17 residues. The CDR3 loop is CASSYSKVRPSSYEQYV. CDR3 coding DNA: TGTGCCAGCAGTTACTCGAAGGTACGCCCAAGCTCCTACGAGCAGTACGTC.

This clonotype was seen a handful of times. This chain uses TRBV28 with TRBJ2-2, with TRBD2 identical over 8 bases. Unmatched junction bases numbered 11, after V lost 7 bases and J lost 1 base. This CDR3 region has 17 residues. Germline V gene lookup returns CDR1 MDHEN and CDR2 SYDVKM. CDR3 bases: TGTGCCAGCACGTTAAGTCCCGGGGGGGTGAACACCGGGGAGCTGTTTTTT. Translation gives CASTLSPGGVNTGELFF.

This chain joins TRBV3-1 and TRBJ2-1; tentative D call: TRBD1 (6 bases). The CDR3 length is 14 residues. The V end lost 3 bases, the J end lost 2 bases, and 8 bases lay between the germline ends. Germline assignment: CDR1 LGHDT and CDR2 YNNKEL (reference sequence). CDR3 nucleotides: TGTGCCAGCAGCCAGGGGGCGCCCTACAATGAGCAGTTCTTC. Encoded protein: CASSQGAPYNEQFF.

Ten or more counts support this clonotype. The rearrangement joins TRBV7-8 to TRBJ1-4; D is perhaps TRBD1 (5 bases). The germline gives CDR1 SGHVS, CDR2 FQNEAQ. Trimming removed 2 bases from V and 10 bases from J, with 17 bases in between. There are 15 residues in the CDR3. The CDR3 reads CASSLKGDGVGKLFF. The DNA of the CDR3 is TGTGCCAGCAGCTTAAAAGGGGACGGTGTAGGAAAACTGTTTTTT.

This clonotype was recorded at least ten times. V and J are TRBV2 and TRBJ1-6; possibly TRBD1 for D (5 bases). The germline gives CDR1 SNHLY, CDR2 FYNNEI. The CDR3 is 14 amino acids. The ends were cut back, 5 bases at V and 5 bases at J, with 10 bases in the middle. CDR3 loop: CASSLETDNSPLHF. CDR3 nucleotides: TGTGCCAGCAGTTTGGAGACAGATAATTCACCCCTCCACTTT.

The chain joins TRBV7-8 to TRBJ2-3; maybe TRBD2 (6 bases). The CDR3 is made up of 17 amino acids. Trimming took off 6 bases at V and 4 bases at J, with 23 bases between the two ends. Germline CDR1 and CDR2: SGHVS and FQNEAQ. CDR3 amino acids: CASRGGRGRGWADTQYF. The CDR3, as DNA: TGTGCCAGCAGGGGTGGCCGAGGGCGGGGTTGGGCAGATACGCAGTATTTT.

This clonotype was detected ten times or more. The rearrangement uses TRBV9 and TRBJ2-3; 8 bases map to TRBD2. CDR3 length equals 17 residues. Germline V CDR1 and CDR2: SGDLS, YYNGEE. J gave up 4 bases and V 2 bases, and 12 bases lay outside the gene matches. The CDR3 sequence: CASSVALGLAFADTQYF. The CDR3 nucleotides are TGTGCCAGCAGCGTCGCCTTAGGACTAGCTTTCGCAGATACGCAGTATTTT.